The rows below give T cell receptor beta chains drawn from one sample of a study of cytomegalovirus exposure and HLA in healthy donors. Only in-frame clones appear in the TCRdb table, and some are missing; sequencing was by immunoSEQ multiplex PCR. The data contain around 150,000 clones, around 80% of them seen just once; the ten biggest clones take up approximately 1.8%. The sample comprised PBMCs. All receptors derive from a female donor in good health and CMV-seropositive. Each CDR3 is given with its conserved first and last residue. Fields, in order: V gene, D gene, J gene, clone size, CDR3 protein, CDR3 DNA. A D gene is named only where the DNA matches it firmly. Clone size appears in some rows only: once, few, many, or a class for an expanded clone.

>TRBV30|TRBD1|TRBJ1-1|.
CAWSRDSMNTEAFF
TGTGCCTGGAGTCGGGACAGCATGAACACTGAAGCTTTCTTT
>TRBV29-1|TRBD1|TRBJ2-7|.
CSATMPGQGLNEQYF
TGCAGCGCCACCATGCCGGGACAGGGGCTCAACGAGCAGTACTTC
>TRBV5-1|TRBD1|TRBJ2-5|few
CASSLEDRGFYQETQYF
TGCGCCAGCAGCCTGGAAGACAGGGGTTTTTACCAAGAGACCCAGTACTTC
>TRBV9|.|TRBJ2-3|.
CASSASGYSTDTQYF
TGTGCCAGCAGCGCAAGCGGTTATAGCACAGATACGCAGTATTTT
>TRBV11-2|.|TRBJ2-1|.
CASRSIRRFSSSYNEQFF
TGTGCCAGCCGTTCCATCCGCAGGTTTTCAAGCTCCTACAATGAGCAGTTCTTC
>TRBV11-3|TRBD1|TRBJ2-1|.
CASSLSRQGYNEQFF
TGTGCCAGCAGCCTCTCTCGACAGGGATACAATGAGCAGTTCTTC
>TRBV6-1|.|TRBJ2-7|.
CASKPPGVTEQYF
TGTGCCAGCAAGCCTCCCGGGGTTACCGAGCAGTACTTC
>TRBV10-3|TRBD2|TRBJ2-1|.
CAIRALAGNDEQFF
TGTGCCATCAGAGCACTAGCGGGGAACGATGAGCAGTTCTTC
>TRBV5-1|.|TRBJ2-3|few
CASSLSGLTDTQYF
TGCGCCAGCAGCCTTTCCGGTCTCACAGATACGCAGTATTTT
>TRBV6-5|.|TRBJ2-1|few
CASSGGVGAANEQFF
TGTGCCAGCAGTGGGGGGGTGGGGGCAGCCAATGAGCAGTTCTTC
>TRBV4-1|TRBD2|TRBJ2-2|.
CASSQDRDTSGYTGELFF
TGCGCCAGCAGCCAAGATAGGGACACTAGCGGATACACCGGGGAGCTGTTTTTT
>TRBV19|.|TRBJ1-2|few
CASRKSAGSANYGYTF
TGTGCCAGTAGGAAAAGTGCGGGGTCGGCTAACTATGGCTACACCTTC
>TRBV27|TRBD1|TRBJ2-4|.
CASSSLYRGAKNIQYF
TGTGCCAGCAGTTCTTTGTACAGGGGAGCCAAAAACATTCAGTACTTC
>TRBV7-3|.|TRBJ2-1|.
CASSLQGMSSYNEQFF
TGTGCCAGCAGCTTACAGGGGATGAGCTCCTACAATGAGCAGTTCTTC
>TRBV18|TRBD1|TRBJ2-5|.
CASSPRQGTSRTQYF
TGTGCCAGCTCACCCCGACAGGGCACCTCGAGGACCCAGTACTTC
>TRBV6-5|.|TRBJ1-5|.
CASRPRGQLNQPQHF
TGTGCCAGCAGACCCCGTGGACAGCTCAATCAGCCCCAGCATTTT
>TRBV19|TRBD1|TRBJ2-7|.
CASSPRDRGQYFEQYF
TGTGCCAGTAGTCCCCGGGACAGGGGACAATATTTCGAGCAGTACTTC
>TRBV6-5|.|TRBJ1-5|few
CASSPVGGPNQPQHF
TGTGCCAGCAGTCCCGTAGGGGGACCAAATCAGCCCCAGCATTTT
>TRBV9|.|TRBJ2-2|.
CASSERPSNTGELFF
TGTGCCAGCAGCGAGCGACCCTCGAACACCGGGGAGCTGTTTTTT
>TRBV18|TRBD1|TRBJ2-7|.
CASSPGQGAYEQYF
TGTGCCAGCTCACCAGGACAGGGGGCGTACGAGCAGTACTTC
>TRBV29-1|.|TRBJ1-2|.
CSVETQSYGYTF
TGCAGCGTTGAAACGCAGTCCTATGGCTACACCTTC
>TRBV10-1|.|TRBJ1-1|.
CASSDDRGDTEAFF
TGCGCCAGCAGTGACGACCGGGGGGACACTGAAGCTTTCTTT